This TCR beta chain was identified during a study of cytomegalovirus exposure and HLA in healthy donors. The study, taken as a whole, reports: Reports showed the classifier diagnosing cytomegalovirus status with high specificity and sensitivity.

Per the germline V gene, CDR1 is SGHRS and CDR2 is YFSETQ. This CDR3 contains 14 residues. V lost 3 bases to trimming and J lost 2 bases; unmatched junction nucleotides: 2. This clone was seen a single time. Antigen unknown. Produced via immunoSEQ multiplex PCR; TCRdb's table is partial and in-frame only. The table has about 220,000 clones, approximately 90% seen once. The chain couples TRBV5-1 to TRBJ2-7; TRBD2 agrees at 10 bases. Material: PBMCs. The sequence was obtained from a woman between 18 and 29 years old in good health and CMV-seronegative. In DNA form, the CDR3 reads TGCGCCAGCAGCTCTAGCGGGAGAGCCTACGAGCAGTACTTC. Translated, it gives CASSSSGRAYEQYF.